Following are 26 T cell receptor beta chains from one sample sequenced in a study of cytomegalovirus exposure and HLA in healthy donors. The PCR had 60 Vbeta and 13 Jbeta primers. Repertoires were generated with immunoSEQ multiplex PCR, while TCRdb's copy carries only in-frame clones and drops some. The sample records some 130,000 clones, roughly 65% being singletons. Sequencing was performed on PBMCs. These receptors originate from a man aged 40-50 years in good health and CMV-seropositive.

V gene TRBV19 combines with J gene TRBJ1-4; D is ambiguous. Trimming removed 3 bases at V and 0 bases at J, with 11 bases between. Looked up from germline, CDR1 is LNHDA and CDR2 is SQIVND (reference sequence). The CDR3 totals 16 residues. The CDR3 is CASSIRSPATNEKLFF. CDR3 bases: TGTGCCAGTAGTATTCGAAGCCCTGCAACTAATGAAAAACTGTTTTTT.

CDR3 in DNA: TGTGCCAGTAGCCATCCCTCCGGAGATACGCAGTATTTT. Its translation: CASSHPSGDTQYF. The chain recombines TRBV19 with TRBJ2-3; D ambiguous. There are 13 residues in the CDR3. Germline-derived CDR1 and CDR2 are LNHDA and SQIVND (reference sequence). V was cut by 6 bases and J by 5 bases, with 12 bases left in between.

The chain is built from TRBV27 and TRBJ2-2; 12 bases match TRBD1. This CDR3 has 16 residues. Germline loops: CDR1 MNHEY, CDR2 SMNVEV (reference sequence). J was trimmed by 9 bases and V by 5 bases; bases with no gene match: 10. CDR3 bases: TGTGCCAGCAGTGCCGGGACAGGGGGCTACGGCCGGGAGCTGTTTTTT. Translated: CASSAGTGGYGRELFF.

V gene TRBV25-1 combines with J gene TRBJ1-1; TRBD1 aligns across 7 bases. The trim removed 6 bases at V and 0 bases at J, leaving 13 bases unmatched. This CDR3 comprises 17 residues. Germline CDR1 reads MGHDK; CDR2 reads SYGVNS. CDR3 DNA: TGTGCCAGCAGCCCACGACAGGGTCGCGGGATGAACACTGAAGCTTTCTTT. The encoded protein is CASSPRQGRGMNTEAFF.

The chain links TRBV28 to TRBJ2-2; 8 bases align to TRBD2. The CDR3 contains 14 residues. The J segment lost 6 bases and the V segment lost 6 bases, leaving 6 bases of the junction unmatched. Germline V CDR1 and CDR2: MDHEN, SYDVKM. CDR3: CASRASGRAGELFF. The CDR3 bases are TGTGCCAGCAGAGCGAGCGGGAGAGCCGGGGAGCTGTTTTTT.

This chain links TRBV6-5 with TRBJ2-7; 12 bases line up with TRBD1. J gave up 6 bases and V 2 bases, and 5 bases lay outside the gene matches. The CDR3 consists of 15 residues. Germline V lookup: CDR1 MNHEY, CDR2 SVGAGI. The CDR3 spells CASSYEGQGATEQYF. CDR3 bases: TGTGCCAGCAGTTACGAGGGACAGGGGGCGACCGAGCAGTACTTC.

The chain joins TRBV7-9 to TRBJ2-7, with D tentatively TRBD1 (6 bases). Looked up from germline, CDR1 is SEHNR and CDR2 is FQNEAQ (reference sequence). The CDR3 runs to 18 residues. V was cut by 0 bases and J by 1 base, with 19 bases left in between. CDR3 nucleotides: TGTGCCAGCAGCTTAGCTCGAAACCGGGACACCTTGTCCTACGAGCAGTACTTC. This gives the protein CASSLARNRDTLSYEQYF.

The chain combines TRBV27 with TRBJ1-2; 8 nucleotides align to TRBD1. This CDR3 has 17 residues. CDR1 MNHEY and CDR2 SMNVEV come from the germline V gene (reference sequence). Unmatched junction bases numbered 13, after V lost 3 bases and J lost 4 bases. The CDR3 DNA sequence: TGTGCCAGCAGTTTCCTCTCGAGGGGGGACAGGCTCTATGGCTACACCTTC. Translated, it gives CASSFLSRGDRLYGYTF.

This clone was recorded a few times. V and J are TRBV7-9 and TRBJ1-1, with a possible D match to TRBD1 (6 bases). Germline V gene sequence: CDR1 SEHNR, CDR2 FQNEAQ (reference sequence). V lost 3 bases and J 0 bases, leaving 8 bases between the germline ends. This CDR3 is 14 amino acids long. The CDR3 nucleotides are TGTGCCAGCAGCTTGGGACATATGAACACTGAAGCTTTCTTT. As protein: CASSLGHMNTEAFF.

The V and J genes are TRBV9 and TRBJ2-1; the D gene is possibly TRBD2 (6 bases). Germline V gene data show CDR1 as SGDLS and CDR2 as YYNGEE. V lost 7 bases and J lost 4, with 15 bases in between. This CDR3 has 14 residues. The CDR3 bases are TGTGCCAGCGCTGGCGGGGACCCTTACAATGAGCAGTTCTTC. It is translated as CASAGGDPYNEQFF. The variable domain in full, completed from reference TRBV9 and TRBJ2-1, reads DSGVTQTPKHLITATGQRVTLRCSPRSGDLSVYWYQQSLDQGLQFLIQYYNGEERAKGNILERFSAQQFPDLHSELNLSSLELGDSALYFCASAGGDPYNEQFFGPGTRLTVL.

The gene calls are TRBV5-4 and TRBJ1-6; D perhaps matches TRBD1 (6 bases). With 5 bases removed from V and 0 bases from J, the gap between germline ends came to 12 bases. The CDR3 consists of 16 residues. CDR1 is SGHNT and CDR2 is YYREEE in the germline V gene (reference sequence). The CDR3 spells CASRSRGSSYNSPLHF. CDR3 sequence (DNA): TGTGCCAGCAGGTCCAGGGGTAGCTCCTATAATTCACCCCTCCACTTT.

This clone was recorded a few times. The V and J genes are TRBV28 and TRBJ2-7; D uncertain. The CDR3 runs to 13 residues. Germline V gene data show CDR1 as MDHEN and CDR2 as SYDVKM. Between the trimmed V and J ends, which lost 6 bases and 5 bases, there was a span of 14 bases. CDR3 in DNA: TGTGCCAGCAGCATACGTACCGCGGACGAGCAGTACTTC. Translated, it gives CASSIRTADEQYF.

The V and J genes are TRBV5-4 and TRBJ2-1; TRBD2 matches 9 bases. With 4 bases clipped from V and 7 bases from J, the junction kept 9 bases outside the gene matches. Per germline, CDR1 SGHNT and CDR2 YYREEE (reference sequence). The CDR3 covers 15 residues. The CDR3: CASSPGGGARNEQFF. The CDR3 nucleotides read TGTGCCAGCAGCCCCGGCGGGGGGGCTAGGAATGAGCAGTTCTTC. The variable domain in full, completed from reference TRBV5-4 and TRBJ2-1, reads ETGVTQSPTHLIKTRGQQVTLRCSSQSGHNTVSWYQQALGQGPQFIFQYYREEENGRGNFPPRFSGLQFPNYSSELNVNALELDDSALYLCASSPGGGARNEQFFGPGTRLTVL.

The rearrangement links TRBV6-5 to TRBJ1-3; tentative D call: TRBD1 (5 bases). CDR1 is MNHEY and CDR2 is SVGAGI in the germline V gene. V dropped 0 bases and J dropped 1 base, with 10 bases sitting between them. The CDR3 is 16 residues long. CDR3 bases: TGTGCCAGCAGTTACTCGAGGGGACTTTCTGGAAACACCATATATTTT. It translates to CASSYSRGLSGNTIYF.

The chain joins TRBV27 to TRBJ2-7, with 10 positions matching TRBD2. Germline V gene data show CDR1 as MNHEY and CDR2 as SMNVEV (reference sequence). V dropped 8 bases and J dropped 0; count of bases not matched to a gene: 4. This CDR3 spans 14 amino acids. The CDR3 region is CASGLAGVSYEQYF. The CDR3 coding sequence is TGTGCCAGCGGGCTAGCGGGGGTCTCCTACGAGCAGTACTTC.

In this sample, this clone turned up a few times. The V call is TRBV30, the J call TRBJ2-2, with 7 bases lining up with TRBD2. With 3 bases clipped from V and 4 bases from J, the junction kept 2 bases outside the gene matches. This CDR3 comprises 13 residues. Germline CDR1 reads GTSNPN; CDR2 reads SVGIG (reference sequence). The CDR3 spells CAWRLASTGELFF. DNA for the CDR3: TGTGCCTGGAGACTAGCGAGCACCGGGGAGCTGTTTTTT. Complete variable domain (other parts from reference TRBV30 and TRBJ2-2): SQTIHQWPATLVQPVGSPLSLECTVEGTSNPNLYWYRQAAGRGLQLLFYSVGIGQISSEVPQNLSASRPQDRQFILSSKKLLLSDSGFYLCAWRLASTGELFFGEGSRLTVL.

The chain couples TRBV7-3 to TRBJ1-5, with 8 bases matching TRBD1. V gave up 1 base and J gave up 2 bases; unmatched junction bases: 4. The CDR3 contains 16 residues. The germline gives CDR1 SGHTA, CDR2 FQGTGA. DNA for the CDR3: TGTGCCAGCAGCTTAAAGGACAGGGTGGGCAATCAGCCCCAGCATTTT. It yields the protein CASSLKDRVGNQPQHF.

V gene TRBV6-5 combines with J gene TRBJ2-7; a weak D match, TRBD2 (5 bases). The ends were cut back, 7 bases at V and 3 bases at J, with 19 bases in the middle. The CDR3 covers 15 residues. CDR1 MNHEY and CDR2 SVGAGI come from the germline V gene. CDR3 sequence: CASMPWTGNNYEQYF. CDR3 nucleotides: TGTGCCAGCATGCCGTGGACTGGTAACAACTACGAGCAGTACTTC.

The chain links TRBV9 to TRBJ1-6; tentatively, D is TRBD1 (5 bases). This CDR3 region has 15 residues. The germline V gene encodes CDR1 SGDLS and CDR2 YYNGEE. Trimming left V 0 bases short and J 6 bases short, with 10 bases between. The CDR3 sequence is CASSVGTPTNSPLHF. CDR3 sequence (DNA): TGTGCCAGCAGCGTAGGGACACCAACTAATTCACCCCTCCACTTT. Full variable domain (outside the CDR3, taken from reference TRBV9 and TRBJ1-6): DSGVTQTPKHLITATGQRVTLRCSPRSGDLSVYWYQQSLDQGLQFLIQYYNGEERAKGNILERFSAQQFPDLHSELNLSSLELGDSALYFCASSVGTPTNSPLHFGNGTRLTVT.

The V gene is TRBV5-5, the J gene TRBJ2-5, with D maybe TRBD1 (5 bases). The germline V and J ends were trimmed by 1 base and 4 bases, with 11 bases remaining between them. The CDR3 totals 14 residues. Per germline, CDR1 SGHKS and CDR2 YYEKEE (reference sequence). The CDR3 reads CASSLTGLVETQYF. The CDR3 coding sequence is TGTGCCAGCAGCTTGACAGGTTTGGTAGAGACCCAGTACTTC.

This chain links TRBV7-2 with TRBJ2-5; TRBD2 is a possible D gene (6 bases). Trimming cost V 3 bases and J 5 bases, with 13 bases left between them. CDR3 size: 14 residues. Germline-derived CDR1 and CDR2 are SGHTA and FQGNSA. The chain's CDR3 is CASSFSPRGETQYF. In DNA form, the CDR3 reads TGTGCCAGCAGCTTCTCCCCCCGGGGGGAGACCCAGTACTTC.

The rearrangement links TRBV5-1 to TRBJ2-1; D unresolved. V lost 0 bases to trimming and J lost 5 bases, with 6 bases between them. The CDR3 is 13 amino acids. The germline gives CDR1 SGHRS, CDR2 YFSETQ. CDR3 in DNA: TGCGCCAGCAGCTTGGCCGGAGACAATGAGCAGTTCTTC. Translation: CASSLAGDNEQFF.

This chain connects TRBV5-6 to TRBJ2-2; D unclear. In germline, CDR1 is SGHDT, CDR2 YYEEEE. V lost 1 base and J lost 1, with 5 bases in between. The CDR3 totals 14 residues. The DNA for the CDR3 is TGTGCCAGCAGCTTGCGGGTGAACACCGGGGAGCTGTTTTTT. Protein product: CASSLRVNTGELFF.

The gene calls are TRBV5-5 and TRBJ1-4; 7 positions match TRBD1. Unmatched junction bases numbered 4, after V lost 4 bases and J lost 4 bases. Per germline, CDR1 SGHKS and CDR2 YYEKEE (reference sequence). The CDR3 loop spans 14 amino acids. The DNA of the CDR3 is TGTGCCAGCAGCCTCGACAGGGTTAATGAAAAACTGTTTTTT. Protein product: CASSLDRVNEKLFF.

This clone came up a few times. The chain combines TRBV28 with TRBJ2-7; D remains ambiguous. The V end lost 6 bases, the J end lost 1 base, and 10 bases lay between the germline ends. Germline CDR1 and CDR2: MDHEN and SYDVKM. The CDR3 loop spans 13 amino acids. CDR3 in amino acids: CASRGPASYEQYF. For the CDR3, the DNA is TGTGCCAGCAGGGGCCCGGCATCCTACGAGCAGTACTTC.

This chain connects TRBV5-1 to TRBJ2-1; 8 bases align to TRBD2. Germline V gene lookup returns CDR1 SGHRS and CDR2 YFSETQ. CDR3 length: 16 amino acids. Trimming cost V 3 bases and J 5 bases; bases outside gene matches: 10. The CDR3 loop is CASSSEAGVMDNEQFF. CDR3 nucleotide sequence: TGCGCCAGCAGCTCAGAAGCGGGAGTCATGGACAATGAGCAGTTCTTC. The whole variable domain, filled in from reference TRBV5-1 and TRBJ2-1, reads KAGVTQTPRYLIKTRGQQVTLSCSPISGHRSVSWYQQTPGQGLQFLFEYFSETQRNKGNFPGRFSGRQFSNSRSEMNVSTLELGDSALYLCASSSEAGVMDNEQFFGPGTRLTVL.